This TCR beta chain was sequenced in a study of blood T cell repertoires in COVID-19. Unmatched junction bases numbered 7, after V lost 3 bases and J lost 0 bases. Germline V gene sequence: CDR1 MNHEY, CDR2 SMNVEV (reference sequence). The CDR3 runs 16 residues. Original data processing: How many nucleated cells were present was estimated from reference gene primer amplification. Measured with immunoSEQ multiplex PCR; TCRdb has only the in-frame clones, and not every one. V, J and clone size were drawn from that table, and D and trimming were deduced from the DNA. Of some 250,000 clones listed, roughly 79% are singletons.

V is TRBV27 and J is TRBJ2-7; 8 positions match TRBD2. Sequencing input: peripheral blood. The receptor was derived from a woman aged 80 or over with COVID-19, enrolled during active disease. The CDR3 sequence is CASSFLVSGSSYEQYF. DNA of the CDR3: TGTGCCAGCAGTTTCCTCGTCAGCGGGAGCTCCTACGAGCAGTACTTC.